This entry lists 26 T cell receptor beta chains sequenced from one sample in a study of T cell responses to AZD1222 COVID-19 vaccine. The method was immunoSEQ multiplex PCR; TCRdb's version includes in-frame clones alone and lacks a portion of them. The sample has about 100,000 clones, roughly 91% seen once. Sequencing used peripheral blood, obtained on day 0 of AZD1222 vaccination. Receptors originate from an adult in good health.

In this sample, this clone turned up once. The J gene is TRBJ1-1, the V gene TRBV7-2; 7 bases fit TRBD1. This CDR3 contains 13 residues. Germline CDR1 SGHTA, CDR2 FQGNSA. Trimming removed 5 bases from V and 7 bases from J; junction bases left unmatched: 7. This chain's CDR3 is CASSPDREGEAFF. DNA of the CDR3: TGTGCCAGCAGCCCCGACAGGGAAGGTGAAGCTTTCTTT. Complete variable domain (other parts from reference TRBV7-2 and TRBJ1-1): GAGVSQSPSNKVTEKGKDVELRCDPISGHTALYWYRQSLGQGLEFLIYFQGNSAPDKSGLPSDRFSAERTGGSVSTLTIQRTQQEDSAVYLCASSPDREGEAFFGQGTRLTVV.

This clone was counted between two and nine times. The chain couples TRBV5-1 to TRBJ1-1; TRBD1 agrees at 7 bases. The CDR3 totals 17 residues. Germline CDR1 reads SGHRS; CDR2 reads YFSETQ. The ends lost 4 bases at V and 4 bases at J; junction bases unmatched: 16. CDR3 in DNA: TGCGCCAGCAGCCCCAGGCCGGGAGGGGGCCAAGGCACTGAAGCTTTCTTT. Its protein product is CASSPRPGGGQGTEAFF.

This clone is a singleton in its sample. This chain uses TRBV18 with TRBJ2-7; D ambiguous. V was pared by 3 bases and J by 1 base, with 10 bases between. Germline V lookup: CDR1 KGHSH, CDR2 LQKENI. CDR3 length equals 14 residues. Written as DNA, the CDR3 is TGTGCCAGCTCACCTAATCCACAATCCTACGAGCAGTACTTC. It specifies CASSPNPQSYEQYF.

The rearrangement uses TRBV27 and TRBJ2-2; TRBD2 aligns across 7 bases. J was trimmed by 2 bases and V by 5 bases; bases with no gene match: 14. Germline V CDR1 and CDR2: MNHEY, SMNVEV (reference sequence). There are 18 residues in the CDR3. Written as DNA, the CDR3 is TGTGCCAGCAGTCATCAAAGCGGGGTTTTCGGTAACACCGGGGAGCTGTTTTTT. The encoded protein is CASSHQSGVFGNTGELFF.

The chain employs TRBV9 and TRBJ1-2; D might be TRBD1 (6 bases). CDR1 SGDLS and CDR2 YYNGEE come from the germline V gene. This CDR3 is built from 15 residues. Trimming cost V 3 bases and J 2 bases, with 14 bases left between them. CDR3 sequence reads: CASSAHHGGNYGYTF. The CDR3 nucleotides are TGTGCCAGCAGCGCACATCATGGGGGCAACTATGGCTACACCTTC. Full variable domain (missing parts from reference TRBV9 and TRBJ1-2): DSGVTQTPKHLITATGQRVTLRCSPRSGDLSVYWYQQSLDQGLQFLIQYYNGEERAKGNILERFSAQQFPDLHSELNLSSLELGDSALYFCASSAHHGGNYGYTFGSGTRLTVV.

V gene TRBV19 combines with J gene TRBJ1-5, with a possible D match to TRBD1 (5 bases). Germline CDR1 LNHDA, CDR2 SQIVND (reference sequence). Trimming shortened V by 8 bases and J by 6 bases, and 14 bases separated the two germline ends. The CDR3 contains 13 residues. In nucleotides, the CDR3 is TGTGCCAGTGTGGCAGGGAGCGGTCAGCCCCAGCATTTT. It yields the protein CASVAGSGQPQHF.

The V call is TRBV19, the J call TRBJ2-3; D possibly corresponds to TRBD2 (6 bases). The CDR3 has 17 residues. Trimming took off 6 bases at V and 3 bases at J, with 22 bases between the two ends. From germline, CDR1 is LNHDA and CDR2 SQIVND (reference sequence). In DNA form, the CDR3 reads TGTGCCAGTAGACGAAAGGGGAGGTTGGGTTTAACAGATACGCAGTATTTT. It translates to CASRRKGRLGLTDTQYF.

This chain connects TRBV6-2 or TRBV6-3 to TRBJ1-1; D remains ambiguous. Germline CDR1 reads MNHEY; CDR2 reads SVGEGT. Between the trimmed V and J ends, which lost 2 bases and 3 bases, there was a span of 7 bases. The CDR3 sequence is 13 residues long. The CDR3 DNA sequence: TGTGCCAGCAGTTACGTCGCGGACACTGAAGCTTTCTTT. This codes for CASSYVADTEAFF.

This clone was detected a few times. The gene calls are TRBV28 and TRBJ1-6; possible D gene TRBD1, 6 bases. V was clipped by 2 bases and J by 2 bases, with 31 bases between them. The CDR3 totals 23 residues. Germline CDR1 is MDHEN and CDR2 is SYDVKM. Here the CDR3 reads CASSLRRIYGQRPETPYNSPLHF. The CDR3 DNA follows: TGTGCCAGCAGTTTAAGACGCATATACGGACAGCGACCCGAGACTCCCTATAATTCACCCCTCCACTTT.

This clone has just one count. This chain links TRBV11-3 with TRBJ2-2, with D possibly being TRBD2 (5 bases). The V end was cut by 3 bases, the J end by 0 bases, with 17 bases between. CDR1 and CDR2 (germline): SGHNT, YENEEA. The CDR3 has 18 residues. The CDR3 protein is CASSFSDFRIPNTGELFF. The CDR3, as DNA: TGTGCCAGCAGCTTTAGCGATTTTAGAATTCCGAACACCGGGGAGCTGTTTTTT.

The CDR3 coding sequence is TGTGCCAGCATGGGGAGAGCCGCGAGGGGTGACAATCAGCCCCAGCATTTT. Amino acid sequence: CASMGRAARGDNQPQHF. The rearrangement uses TRBV27 and TRBJ1-5, with D perhaps matching TRBD1 (5 bases). Trimming left V 7 bases short and J 3 bases short, with 22 bases between. Germline V gives CDR1 MNHEY, CDR2 SMNVEV (reference sequence). The CDR3 is 17 amino acids.

The rearrangement uses TRBV7-3 and TRBJ2-5, with D perhaps assigned TRBD1 or TRBD2 (6 bases each). In germline, CDR1 is SGHTA, CDR2 FQGTGA. The CDR3 consists of 14 residues. V lost 5 bases and J lost 5, with 15 bases in between. CDR3 bases: TGTGCCAGCAGCGGGAGAGGGGGGCAGGAGACCCAGTACTTC. Its translation: CASSGRGGQETQYF. Combining the CDR3 with reference TRBV7-3 and TRBJ2-5 gives the whole variable domain GAGVSQTPSNKVTEKGKYVELRCDPISGHTALYWYRQSLGQGPEFLIYFQGTGAADDSGLPNDRFFAVRPEGSVSTLKIQRTERGDSAVYLCASSGRGGQETQYFGPGTRLLVL.

The chain joins TRBV28 to TRBJ2-7; TRBD1 aligns across 8 bases. This CDR3 has 16 amino acids. With V trimmed by 2 bases and J by 2 bases, 8 bases remained unmatched. Germline V CDR1 and CDR2: MDHEN, SYDVKM. CDR3 amino acids: CASSLHRDRWTYEQYF. The CDR3 DNA reads as TGTGCCAGCAGTTTACACCGGGACAGGTGGACCTACGAGCAGTACTTC.

As for this clone: An end of the junction does not agree with germline; a read error may underlie this. The chain links TRBV6-6 to TRBJ1-1, with TRBD1 identical over 8 bases. The CDR3 runs to 13 residues. The V gene's germline CDR1 is MNHNY and CDR2 SVGAGI (reference sequence). DNA for the CDR3: TGTGCCAGCACCAGGACAGGGAACGCTGAAGCTTTCTTT. This codes for CASTRTGNAEAFF.

This chain connects TRBV4-2 to TRBJ2-7, with 7 bases matching TRBD2. J lost 4 bases, V lost 2 bases, and 11 bases had no gene match. CDR3 size: 16 residues. Germline CDR1 LGHNA, CDR2 YNFKEQ. In DNA, the CDR3 is TGTGCCAGCAGCCAATTAGGAGGGGAGGGCCGTTACGAGCAGTACTTC. It codes for CASSQLGGEGRYEQYF.

The chain combines TRBV7-2 with TRBJ1-5; D is undetermined. Trimming removed 2 bases from V and 6 bases from J, with 11 bases in between. The length of the CDR3 is 14 residues. From germline, CDR1 is SGHTA and CDR2 FQGNSA. CDR3 coding DNA: TGTGCCAGCAGCTTAAATCGGTTGGGTCAGCCCCAGCATTTT. This encodes CASSLNRLGQPQHF.

The rearrangement links TRBV5-3 to TRBJ2-1, with D perhaps TRBD1 or TRBD2 (6 bases each). TRBV5-3 is assigned to the ORF class and has an uncertain function. V was shortened by 0 bases and J by 7 bases, with 20 bases between the two germline ends. The CDR3 runs 17 residues. CDR3 sequence (DNA): TGTGCCAGAAGCTTGGAGTTCGGGGGCAGGAAGTGGAATGAGCAGTTCTTC. Translation: CARSLEFGGRKWNEQFF.

In DNA, the CDR3 is TGTGCCAGCAGCCAAGGGCCCAACTACGAGCAGTACTTC. This sequence encodes CASSQGPNYEQYF. The chain uses TRBV9 and TRBJ2-7; unclear D gene. The CDR3 length is 13 residues. Germline V gives CDR1 SGDLS, CDR2 YYNGEE. V lost 4 bases and J lost 3, with 11 bases in between. Together with reference TRBV9 and TRBJ2-7, the CDR3 gives the full variable domain: DSGVTQTPKHLITATGQRVTLRCSPRSGDLSVYWYQQSLDQGLQFLIQYYNGEERAKGNILERFSAQQFPDLHSELNLSSLELGDSALYFCASSQGPNYEQYFGPGTRLTVT.

About this clone: At the DNA level, this CDR3 is encoded by other sequences in the same sample as well. V and J are TRBV28 and TRBJ2-5; no clear D gene. Trimming left V 7 bases short and J 1 base short, with 13 bases between. Germline lookup yields CDR1 MDHEN and CDR2 SYDVKM. This CDR3 has 14 amino acids. Here the CDR3 reads CASTNQEIQETQYF. The CDR3 DNA reads TGTGCCAGCACTAATCAGGAGATCCAAGAGACCCAGTACTTC. Together with reference TRBV28 and TRBJ2-5, the CDR3 gives the full variable domain: DVKVTQSSRYLVKRTGEKVFLECVQDMDHENMFWYRQDPGLGLRLIYFSYDVKMKEKGDIPEGYSVSREKKERFSLILESASTNQTSMYLCASTNQEIQETQYFGPGTRLLVL.

The rearrangement uses TRBV30 and TRBJ2-3; D might be TRBD1 (5 bases). This CDR3 comprises 14 residues. Between the trimmed V and J ends, which lost 4 bases and 0 bases, there was a span of 11 bases. In germline, CDR1 is GTSNPN, CDR2 SVGIG (reference sequence). The CDR3: CAWMQGPSTDTQYF. The CDR3 DNA reads as TGTGCCTGGATGCAGGGCCCTAGCACAGATACGCAGTATTTT.

The chain employs TRBV3-1 (or the pseudogene TRBV3-2) and TRBJ2-3, with D unclear. The CDR3 spans 14 residues. The V end was cut by 5 bases, the J end by 1 base, with 10 bases between. Germline V lookup: CDR1 LGHDT, CDR2 YNNKEL (reference sequence). CDR3 protein: CASSSNDGTDTQYF. For the CDR3, the DNA is TGTGCCAGCAGCTCCAACGACGGCACAGATACGCAGTATTTT.

V is TRBV5-1 and J is TRBJ2-7; a weak D match, TRBD2 (5 bases). Trimming removed 4 bases from V and 7 bases from J, with 15 bases in between. The germline V gene encodes CDR1 SGHRS and CDR2 YFSETQ. The CDR3 is 13 residues long. The CDR3 protein is CASSMDSPREQYF. As DNA, the CDR3 is TGCGCCAGCAGCATGGACTCGCCGCGGGAGCAGTACTTC.

J is TRBJ2-1 and V is TRBV5-1; 8 bases line up with TRBD2. The CDR3 is 13 residues long. Trimming at V came to 4 bases and at J to 9 bases, leaving 6 bases not matched to a gene. The V gene's germline CDR1 is SGHRS and CDR2 YFSETQ. CDR3 sequence: CASSPGGTGEQFF. CDR3 bases: TGCGCCAGCAGCCCGGGGGGGACGGGTGAGCAGTTCTTC. Complete variable domain (other parts from reference TRBV5-1 and TRBJ2-1): KAGVTQTPRYLIKTRGQQVTLSCSPISGHRSVSWYQQTPGQGLQFLFEYFSETQRNKGNFPGRFSGRQFSNSRSEMNVSTLELGDSALYLCASSPGGTGEQFFGPGTRLTVL.

V gene TRBV11-2 combines with J gene TRBJ1-2; weak D call: TRBD1 (5 bases). The V and J ends lost 1 base and 8 bases respectively, with 14 bases between them. Germline V gene sequence: CDR1 SGHAT, CDR2 FQNNGV. The CDR3 runs 14 residues. CDR3 loop: CASSLVMVGDGYTF. The CDR3 DNA follows: TGTGCCAGCAGCTTAGTTATGGTAGGGGACGGCTACACCTTC.

This CDR3 is CASRSSYNSPLHF. Here the CDR3 DNA reads TGTGCCAGCAGGAGCTCCTATAATTCACCCCTCCACTTT. V usage is TRBV7-9 and J usage is TRBJ1-6; D is ambiguous. The V and J ends lost 6 bases and 0 bases respectively, with 3 bases between them. The CDR3 has 13 amino acids. Germline-derived CDR1 and CDR2 are SEHNR and FQNEAQ (reference sequence).

V is TRBV30 and J is TRBJ1-3; D might be TRBD1 (6 bases). V dropped 0 bases and J dropped 4 bases, with 13 bases sitting between them. Germline V CDR1 and CDR2: GTSNPN, SVGIG (reference sequence). The CDR3 consists of 15 residues. The CDR3 DNA reads as TGTGCCTGGAGTGTCCGGTCGGGGGCAGGAAACACCATATATTTT. Encoded protein: CAWSVRSGAGNTIYF.